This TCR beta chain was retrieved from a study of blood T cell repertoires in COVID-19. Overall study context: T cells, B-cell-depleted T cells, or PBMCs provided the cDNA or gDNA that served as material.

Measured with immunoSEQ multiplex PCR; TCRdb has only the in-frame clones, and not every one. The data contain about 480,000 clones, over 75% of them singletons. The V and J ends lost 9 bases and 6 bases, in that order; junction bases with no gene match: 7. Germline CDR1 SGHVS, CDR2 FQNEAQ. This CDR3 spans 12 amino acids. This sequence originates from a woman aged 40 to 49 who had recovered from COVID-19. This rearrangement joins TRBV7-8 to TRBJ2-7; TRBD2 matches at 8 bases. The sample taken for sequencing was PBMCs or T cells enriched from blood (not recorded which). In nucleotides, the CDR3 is TGTGCCAGAAGCGGGAGAGGCTTCGAGCAGTACTTC. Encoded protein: CARSGRGFEQYF.